The sequence of this TCR beta chain was determined in a study of CD8 T cells in ankylosing spondylitis. Study observations and caveats: Disease-linked clones were reportedly significantly enriched in matched ankylosing spondylitis synovial fluid. The study identified a TCR beta motif of under ten highly homologous variants that appeared characteristic of ankylosing spondylitis blood.

This clonotype was counted at least ten times. Antigen unknown. The CDR3 totals 13 residues. Trimming took off 4 bases at V and 4 bases at J, with 9 bases between the two ends. The germline CDR1 and CDR2 sequences are SGHRS and YFSETQ. One entry per CDR3 protein, called by TCRdb with MiXCR from the 5' RACE reads. The table shows hundreds of thousands of distinct CDR3 sequences, with approximately 12% occurring only once. This clonotype originated in a male donor with ankylosing spondylitis. The sample comprised blood, either unsorted or a sorted T cell fraction (not recorded which). This rearrangement joins TRBV5-1 to TRBJ1-5; D unclear. The CDR3 sequence: CASSLEVNQPQHF. In nucleotides, the CDR3 is TGCGCCAGCAGCCTGGAGGTTAATCAGCCCCAGCATTTT.